This entry features one TCR beta chain sequence. The antigen is not known. V was trimmed by 0 bases and J by 2 bases, leaving 7 bases between them. CDR3 size: 14 residues. Per the germline V gene, CDR1 is ENHRY and CDR2 is SYGVKD. This sample is part of a study of identifying expanded T cells in peripheral blood. The study's findings and limits: Technical replicates showed approximately 1.2 changed clones; around two weeks around 15; four weeks 19. Variance in clone template counts between roughly two-week samples significantly increased with total template count across all healthy donors.

Data came from immunoSEQ multiplex PCR; TCRdb stores just in-frame clones and leaves some out. The table lists 80,000 or so clones, 84% of them singletons. During the collection period, no donor immune events like infections were recorded. The sequence was obtained from a person aged 18 to 75 in good health. The chain has TRBV10-3 and TRBJ1-1; a weak D match, TRBD1 (5 bases). Input material: blood. CDR3 in DNA: TGTGCCATCAGTGAGTCGAGGGGCAACACTGAAGCTTTCTTT. Encoded protein: CAISESRGNTEAFF.